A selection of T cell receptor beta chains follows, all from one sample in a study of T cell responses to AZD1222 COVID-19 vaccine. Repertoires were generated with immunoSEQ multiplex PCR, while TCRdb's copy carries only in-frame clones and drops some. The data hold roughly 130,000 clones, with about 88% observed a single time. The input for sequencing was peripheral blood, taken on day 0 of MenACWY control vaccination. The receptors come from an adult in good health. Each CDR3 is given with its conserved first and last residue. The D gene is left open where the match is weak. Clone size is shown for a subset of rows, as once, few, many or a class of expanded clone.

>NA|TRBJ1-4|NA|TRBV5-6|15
TGTGCCAGCAGCTCCCTGTCCGGGACTAATGAAAAACTGTTTTTT
CASSSLSGTNEKLFF
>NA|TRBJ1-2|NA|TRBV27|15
TGTGCCAGCAGAATGTCCGGGACGAAAAACTATGGCTACACCTTC
CASRMSGTKNYGYTF
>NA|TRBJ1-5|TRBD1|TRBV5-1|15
TGCGCCAGCAGCTTATCTCCAGGGGGCGGTCAGCCCCAGCATTTT
CASSLSPGGGQPQHF
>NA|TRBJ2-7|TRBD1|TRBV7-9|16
TGTGCCAGCAGCTTAGGTACCCCGACAGGGGGGGACGAGCAGTACTTC
CASSLGTPTGGDEQYF
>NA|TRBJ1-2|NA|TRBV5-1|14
TGCGCCAGCTCCTTCGCGGGGCAGGCGGGGGGCTACACCTTC
CASSFAGQAGGYTF
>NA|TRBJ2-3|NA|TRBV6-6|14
TGTGCCAGCAGTGGGGCAGTACACACAGATACGCAGTATTTT
CASSGAVHTDTQYF
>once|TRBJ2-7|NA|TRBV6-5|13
TGTGCCAGCAGGATTAAACAGGAGGACGAGCAGTACTTC
CASRIKQEDEQYF
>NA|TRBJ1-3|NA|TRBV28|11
TGTGCCAGCAGTGGGTGGGACACCATATATTTT
CASSGWDTIYF
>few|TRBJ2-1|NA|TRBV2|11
TGTGCCAGCAGTGAAGCCTATGAGCAGTTCTTC
CASSEAYEQFF
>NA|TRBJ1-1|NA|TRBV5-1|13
TGCGCCAGCAGCTTGGGGATGGGAACTGAAGCTTTCTTT
CASSLGMGTEAFF
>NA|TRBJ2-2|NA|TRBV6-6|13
TGTGCCAGCAGCCTATTTAACACCGGGGAGCTGTTTTTT
CASSLFNTGELFF
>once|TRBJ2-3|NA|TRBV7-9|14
TGTGCCAGCAGCTTAGGCGGGACGGGAGATACGCAGTATTTT
CASSLGGTGDTQYF
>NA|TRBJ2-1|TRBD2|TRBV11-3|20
TGTGCCAGCAGCCTCCGGTCAGCGGGAGGGCTGGGTCGTTCCTACAATGAGCAGTTCTTC
CASSLRSAGGLGRSYNEQFF
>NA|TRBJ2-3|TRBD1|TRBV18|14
TGTGCCAGCTCAGGACAGGGGGCAGGAGATACGCAGTATTTT
CASSGQGAGDTQYF
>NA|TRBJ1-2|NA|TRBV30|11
TGTGCCTGGGGACACCCGTCTGGCTACACCTTC
CAWGHPSGYTF
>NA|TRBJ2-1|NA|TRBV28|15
TGTGCCAGCAGGCCGACGGTCCTTTCCTACAATGAGCAGTTCTTC
CASRPTVLSYNEQFF
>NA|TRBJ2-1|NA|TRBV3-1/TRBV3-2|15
TGTGCCAGCAGCCAAGATCGGCTTACCCACAATGAGCAGTTCTTC
CASSQDRLTHNEQFF
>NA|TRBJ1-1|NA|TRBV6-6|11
TGTGCTACGGACGAGAACACTGAAGCTTTCTTT
CATDENTEAFF
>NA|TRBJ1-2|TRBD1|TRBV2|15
TGTGCCAGCAGCGAACCCAGGGGGCAGAACTATGGCTACACCTTC
CASSEPRGQNYGYTF
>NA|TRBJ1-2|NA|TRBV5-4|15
TGTGCCAGCAGCTTGGACAGGGAGGGCTTCTATGGCTACACCTTC
CASSLDREGFYGYTF
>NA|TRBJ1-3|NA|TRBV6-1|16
TGTGCCAGCAGTGAACTGGACGCCCGCTCTGGAAACACCATATATTTT
CASSELDARSGNTIYF
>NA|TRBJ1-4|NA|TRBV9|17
TGTGCCAGCAGCGTAGGTTTCGGGAGGACTTCTAATGAAAAACTGTTTTTT
CASSVGFGRTSNEKLFF
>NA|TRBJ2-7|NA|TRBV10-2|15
TGCGCCAGCAGCGACATGGGACCGACGATCTACGAGCAGTACTTC
CASSDMGPTIYEQYF
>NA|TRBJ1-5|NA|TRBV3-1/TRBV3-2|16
TGTGCCAGCAGCCCAGGGCCCCCCTGGACCGTCGGGCCCCAGCATTTT
CASSPGPPWTVGPQHF
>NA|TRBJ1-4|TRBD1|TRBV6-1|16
TGTGCCAGCAGTGAAAGGGACAGGGGGCTGAATGAAAAACTGTTTTTT
CASSERDRGLNEKLFF
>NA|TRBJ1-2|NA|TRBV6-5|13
TGTGCCAGCAGTTACTCGAGGGCCGGAGGCTACACCTTC
CASSYSRAGGYTF
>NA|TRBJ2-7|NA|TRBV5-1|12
TGCGCCAGCAGTTTCAGGGGCTACGAGCAGTACTTC
CASSFRGYEQYF
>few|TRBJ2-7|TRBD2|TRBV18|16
TGTGCCAGCTCACCACAGGGAGCGGGGCACTCCTACGAGCAGTACTTC
CASSPQGAGHSYEQYF
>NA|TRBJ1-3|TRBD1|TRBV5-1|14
TGCGCCAGGGACAGGTTTCTCTCTGGAAACACCATATATTTT
CARDRFLSGNTIYF
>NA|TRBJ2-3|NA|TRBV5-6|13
TGTGCCAGCGTAGGGCGGCTCACAGATACGCAGTATTTT
CASVGRLTDTQYF
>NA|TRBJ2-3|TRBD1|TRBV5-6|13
TGTGCCAGCAAGCGTGACAGGGTAGATACGCAGTATTTT
CASKRDRVDTQYF
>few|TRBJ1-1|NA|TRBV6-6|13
TGTGCCAGCAGTTACGACCTTCCCCGAGGAGCTTTCTTT
CASSYDLPRGAFF
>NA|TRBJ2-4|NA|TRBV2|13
TGTGCCGGGGGACTGCTAGCCAAAAACATTCAGTACTTC
CAGGLLAKNIQYF
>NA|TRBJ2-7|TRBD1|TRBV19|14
TGTGCCAGTAGTGCAACCGGGACAGGGAACGAGCAGTACTTC
CASSATGTGNEQYF
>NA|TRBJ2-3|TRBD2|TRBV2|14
TGTGCCAGCAGTCATAGCGGGGGCACAGATACGCAGTATTTT
CASSHSGGTDTQYF
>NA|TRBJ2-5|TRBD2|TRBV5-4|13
TGTGCCAGCAGTCCCGGGGGGCAAGAGACCCAGTACTTC
CASSPGGQETQYF
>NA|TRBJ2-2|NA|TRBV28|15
TGTGCCAGCAGTTTTGGTGGGACGGGCACCGGGGAGCTGTTTTTT
CASSFGGTGTGELFF
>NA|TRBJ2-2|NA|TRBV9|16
TGTGCCAGCAGCCGAACAGGACAGTCGAACACCGGGGAGCTGTTTTTT
CASSRTGQSNTGELFF
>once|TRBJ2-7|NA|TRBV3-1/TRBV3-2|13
TGTGCCAGCAGCCACGGACTGGCCTACGAGCAGTACTTC
CASSHGLAYEQYF
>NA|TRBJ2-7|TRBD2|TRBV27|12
TGTGCCAGCAGTTTAGCGGGAGGTGAGCAGTACTTC
CASSLAGGEQYF
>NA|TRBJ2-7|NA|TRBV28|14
TGTGCCATCGCCGAGGGGGGGATGCCCTACGAGCAGTACTTC
CAIAEGGMPYEQYF
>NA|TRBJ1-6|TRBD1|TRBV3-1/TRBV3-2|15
TGTGCCAGCAGCCAAACCAGGGGGTCTAATTCACCCCTCCACTTT
CASSQTRGSNSPLHF
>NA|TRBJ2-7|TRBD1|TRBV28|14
TGTGCCAGCAGCCCCGGGACAGGGGGCTACGAGCAGTACTTC
CASSPGTGGYEQYF
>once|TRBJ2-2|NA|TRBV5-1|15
TGCGCCAGCAGCTTTAAGGGGGGCTTTGCCGGGGAGCTGTTTTTT
CASSFKGGFAGELFF
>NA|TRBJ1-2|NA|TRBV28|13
TGTGCCAGCATGACGGCCTCGGGGGATGGCTACACCTTC
CASMTASGDGYTF
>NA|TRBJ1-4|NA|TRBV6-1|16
TGTGCCAGCAGTGAAGGCGGAGGATCAACTAATGAAAAACTGTTTTTT
CASSEGGGSTNEKLFF
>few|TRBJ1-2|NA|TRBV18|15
TGTGCCAGCTCACTTACGCAGGTCCCCGTGGATGGCTACACCTTC
CASSLTQVPVDGYTF
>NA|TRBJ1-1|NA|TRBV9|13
TGTGCCAGCAGCCCTTCATTCGACACTGAAGCTTTCTTT
CASSPSFDTEAFF
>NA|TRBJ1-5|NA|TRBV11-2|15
TGTGCCAGCAGCTTAGAGGGAGAGAGCAATCAGCCCCAGCATTTT
CASSLEGESNQPQHF
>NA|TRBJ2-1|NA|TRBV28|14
TGTGCCAGCAGCGGAGGGGGGTCCTACAATGAGCAGTTCTTC
CASSGGGSYNEQFF
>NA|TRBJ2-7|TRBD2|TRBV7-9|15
TGTGCCAGCAGCCGCGAGTGGACTAGCGTACACGAGCAGTACTTC
CASSREWTSVHEQYF
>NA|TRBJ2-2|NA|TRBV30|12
TGTGCCTGGGGGGCAGGCACCGGGGAGCTGTTTTTT
CAWGAGTGELFF
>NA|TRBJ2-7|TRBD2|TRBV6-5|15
TGTGCCAGCAGTTACTCTCTAGCGGGAGTGGGCGAGCAGTACTTC
CASSYSLAGVGEQYF
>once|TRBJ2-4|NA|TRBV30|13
TGTGCCTGGAACAGGGACCTAGTAGAAATTCAGTACTTC
CAWNRDLVEIQYF
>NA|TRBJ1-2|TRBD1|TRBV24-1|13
TGTGCCACCAGTGGCAGGGGGGACTATGGCTACACCTTC
CATSGRGDYGYTF
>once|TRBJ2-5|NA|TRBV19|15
TGTGCCAGTAGTATAGGAAGTGGGGGCCAAGAGACCCAGTACTTC
CASSIGSGGQETQYF
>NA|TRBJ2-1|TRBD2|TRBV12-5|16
TGTGCTAGTGGTTTGGGCGGGAGCGGGGCCTGGGATGAGCAGTTCTTC
CASGLGGSGAWDEQFF